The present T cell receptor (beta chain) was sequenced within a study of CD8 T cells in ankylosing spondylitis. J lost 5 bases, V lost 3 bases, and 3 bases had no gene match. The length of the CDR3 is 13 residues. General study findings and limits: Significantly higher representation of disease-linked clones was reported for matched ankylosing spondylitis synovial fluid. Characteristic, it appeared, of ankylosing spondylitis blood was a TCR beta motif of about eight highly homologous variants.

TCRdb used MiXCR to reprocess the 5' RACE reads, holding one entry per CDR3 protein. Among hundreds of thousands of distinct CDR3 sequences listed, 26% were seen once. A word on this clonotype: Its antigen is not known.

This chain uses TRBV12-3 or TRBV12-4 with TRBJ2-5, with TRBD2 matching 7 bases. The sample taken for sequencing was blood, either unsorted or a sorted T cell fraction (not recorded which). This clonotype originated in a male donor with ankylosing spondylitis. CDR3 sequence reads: CASSFRGVETQYF. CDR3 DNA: TGTGCCAGCAGTTTTCGGGGGGTTGAGACCCAGTACTTC.